One TCR beta chain is described in this entry. Antigen: not known. These data are taken from a study of cytomegalovirus exposure and HLA in healthy donors. In the study overall: Most donors, 81% of a few hundred genotyped, fell in the Caucasian-associated ancestry cluster. Whole-study findings and limits: HLA allele associations emerged for about 16,000 TCR beta sequences in a later analysis, at 0.05 false discovery rate.

Unrecorded immune exposures were likely, despite nominal health at sampling. Primers included in the PCR were 60 Vbeta and 13 Jbeta primers. Authors' processing steps: About 11 million of 65 million to 95 million unique TCR beta chains were shared, per a later count. The assay was immunoSEQ multiplex PCR, and TCRdb's table has in-frame clones only and misses some. D and trimming were read from the DNA, whereas the V and J calls and clone size are those reported in that table. The sample records more than 130,000 clones, 60% to 85% being singletons. Trimming took off 0 bases at V and 0 bases at J, with 12 bases between the two ends. This CDR3 is 17 amino acids long. Germline-derived CDR1 and CDR2 are SGHRS and YFSETQ.

The chain recombines TRBV5-1 with TRBJ2-2, with D tentatively TRBD1 (6 bases). Sequencing input: PBMCs. The sequence came from a man aged 18 to 29 in good health and CMV-seronegative. The CDR3 loop reads CASSLGTARSNTGELFF. CDR3 coding DNA: TGCGCCAGCAGCTTGGGGACAGCACGATCGAACACCGGGGAGCTGTTTTTT.